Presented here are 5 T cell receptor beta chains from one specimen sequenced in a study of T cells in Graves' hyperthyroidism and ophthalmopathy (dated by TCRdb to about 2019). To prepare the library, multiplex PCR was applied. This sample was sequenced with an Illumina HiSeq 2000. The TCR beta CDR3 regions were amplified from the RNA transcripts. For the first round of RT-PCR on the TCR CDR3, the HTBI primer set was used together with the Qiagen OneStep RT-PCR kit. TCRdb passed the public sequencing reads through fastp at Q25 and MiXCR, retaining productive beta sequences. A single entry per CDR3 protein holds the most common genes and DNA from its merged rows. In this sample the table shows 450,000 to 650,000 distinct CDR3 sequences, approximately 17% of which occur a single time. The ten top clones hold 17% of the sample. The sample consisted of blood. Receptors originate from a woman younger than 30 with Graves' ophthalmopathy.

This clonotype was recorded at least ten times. The CDR3: CASSELQGALVSTEAFF. The CDR3 DNA reads TGTGCCAGCAGTGAATTGCAGGGGGCATTGGTAAGCACTGAAGCTTTCTTT. The chain uses TRBV6-1 and TRBJ1-1, with 8 bases lining up with TRBD1. The CDR3 spans 17 residues. Germline lookup yields CDR1 MNHNS and CDR2 SASEGT. V shed 2 bases and J 4 bases; nucleotides not matched to a gene: 12.

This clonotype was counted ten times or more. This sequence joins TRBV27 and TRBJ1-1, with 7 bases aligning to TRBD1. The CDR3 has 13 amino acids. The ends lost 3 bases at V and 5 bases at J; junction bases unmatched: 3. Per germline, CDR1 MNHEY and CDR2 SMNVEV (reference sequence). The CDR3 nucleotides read TGTGCCAGCAGTTTGAGGACAGGAACTGAAGCTTTCTTT. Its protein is CASSLRTGTEAFF.

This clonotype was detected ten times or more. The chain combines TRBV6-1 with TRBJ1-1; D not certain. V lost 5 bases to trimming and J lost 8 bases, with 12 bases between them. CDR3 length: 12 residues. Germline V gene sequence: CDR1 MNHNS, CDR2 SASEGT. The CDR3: CASSSRVGEAFF. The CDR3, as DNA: TGTGCCAGCAGTTCCCGGGTCGGCGAAGCTTTCTTT.

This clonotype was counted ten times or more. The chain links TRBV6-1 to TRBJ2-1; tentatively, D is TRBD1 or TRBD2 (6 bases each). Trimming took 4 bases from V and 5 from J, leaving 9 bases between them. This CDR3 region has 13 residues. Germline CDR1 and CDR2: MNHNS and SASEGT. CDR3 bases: TGTGCCAGCAGTGGGGGGGCCCACAATGAGCAGTTCTTC. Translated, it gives CASSGGAHNEQFF.

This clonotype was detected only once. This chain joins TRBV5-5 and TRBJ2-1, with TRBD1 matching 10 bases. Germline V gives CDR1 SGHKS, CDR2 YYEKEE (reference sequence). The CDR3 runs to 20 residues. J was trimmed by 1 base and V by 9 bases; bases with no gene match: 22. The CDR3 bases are TGTGCCAACAGTGACGGGACAGGGGCCCAGTGGGTATATTCCTACAATGAGCAGTTCTTC. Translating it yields CANSDGTGAQWVYSYNEQFF.